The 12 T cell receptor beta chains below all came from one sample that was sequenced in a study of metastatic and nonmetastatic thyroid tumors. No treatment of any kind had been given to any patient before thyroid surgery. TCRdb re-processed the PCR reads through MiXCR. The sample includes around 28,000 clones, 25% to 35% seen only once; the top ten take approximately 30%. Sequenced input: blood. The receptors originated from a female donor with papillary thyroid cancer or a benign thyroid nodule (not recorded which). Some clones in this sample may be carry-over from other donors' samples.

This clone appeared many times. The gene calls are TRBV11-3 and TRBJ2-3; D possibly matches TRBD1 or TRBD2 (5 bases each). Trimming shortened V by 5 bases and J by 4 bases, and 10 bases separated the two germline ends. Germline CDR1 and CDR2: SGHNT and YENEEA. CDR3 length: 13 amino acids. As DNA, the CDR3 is TGTGCCAGCAGCGGGACGGGACCAGATACGCAGTATTTT. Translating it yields CASSGTGPDTQYF.

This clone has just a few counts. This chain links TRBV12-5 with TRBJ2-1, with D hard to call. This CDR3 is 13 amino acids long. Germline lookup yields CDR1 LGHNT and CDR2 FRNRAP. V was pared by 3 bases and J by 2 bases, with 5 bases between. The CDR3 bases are TGTGCTAGTGGTTTCTCAACCTACAATGAGCAGTTCTTC. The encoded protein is CASGFSTYNEQFF.

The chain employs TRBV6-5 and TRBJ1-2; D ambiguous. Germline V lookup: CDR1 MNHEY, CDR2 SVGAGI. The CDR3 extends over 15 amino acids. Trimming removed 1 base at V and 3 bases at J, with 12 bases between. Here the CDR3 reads CASSYFRGGDYGYTF. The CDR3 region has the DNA TGTGCCAGCAGTTACTTTCGGGGAGGAGACTATGGCTACACCTTC.

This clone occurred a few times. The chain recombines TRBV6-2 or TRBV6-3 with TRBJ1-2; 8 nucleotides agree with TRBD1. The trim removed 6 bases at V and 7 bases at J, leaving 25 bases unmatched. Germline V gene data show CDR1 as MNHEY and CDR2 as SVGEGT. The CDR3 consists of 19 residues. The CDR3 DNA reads TGTGCCAGCAGAACGTTTTCTAGTGGAAGGACAGGGCCAATGTCTGGCTACACCTTC. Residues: CASRTFSSGRTGPMSGYTF.

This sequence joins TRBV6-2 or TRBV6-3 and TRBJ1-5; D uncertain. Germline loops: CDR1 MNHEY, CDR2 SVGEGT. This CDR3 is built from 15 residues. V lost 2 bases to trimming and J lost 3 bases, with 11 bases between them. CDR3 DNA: TGTGCCAGCAGTTACCTTGACGGATTCAATCAGCCCCAGCATTTT. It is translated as CASSYLDGFNQPQHF.

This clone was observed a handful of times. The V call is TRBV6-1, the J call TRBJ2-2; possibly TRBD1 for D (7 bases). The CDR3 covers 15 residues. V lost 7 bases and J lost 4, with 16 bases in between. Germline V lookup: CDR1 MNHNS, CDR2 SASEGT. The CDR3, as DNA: TGTGCCAGCACTCCAGGGGGGCCGGGCACCGGGGAGCTGTTTTTT. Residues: CASTPGGPGTGELFF.

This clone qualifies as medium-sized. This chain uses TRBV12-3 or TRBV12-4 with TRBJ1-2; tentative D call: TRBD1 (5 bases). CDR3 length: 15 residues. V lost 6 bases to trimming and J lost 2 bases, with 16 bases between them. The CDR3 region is CASSPNLGGNYGYTF. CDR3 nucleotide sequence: TGTGCCAGCAGCCCAAACCTCGGGGGGAACTATGGCTACACCTTC.

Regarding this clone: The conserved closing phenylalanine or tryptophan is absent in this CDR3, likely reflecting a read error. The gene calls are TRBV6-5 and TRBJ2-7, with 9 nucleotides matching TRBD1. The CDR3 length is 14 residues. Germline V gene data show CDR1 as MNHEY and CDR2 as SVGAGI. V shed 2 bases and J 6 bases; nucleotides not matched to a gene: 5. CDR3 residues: CASSYKGQGGEQYS. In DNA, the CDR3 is TGTGCCAGCAGTTACAAGGGACAGGGAGGCGAGCAGTACTCC.

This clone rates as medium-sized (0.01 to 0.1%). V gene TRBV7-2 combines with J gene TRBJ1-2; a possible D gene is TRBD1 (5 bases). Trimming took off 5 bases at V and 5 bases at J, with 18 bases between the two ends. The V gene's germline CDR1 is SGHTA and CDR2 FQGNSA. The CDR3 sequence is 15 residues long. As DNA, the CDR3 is TGTGCCAGCAGCCCTTGGGGAGGGGCAAGTTATGGCTACACCTTC. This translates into CASSPWGGASYGYTF.

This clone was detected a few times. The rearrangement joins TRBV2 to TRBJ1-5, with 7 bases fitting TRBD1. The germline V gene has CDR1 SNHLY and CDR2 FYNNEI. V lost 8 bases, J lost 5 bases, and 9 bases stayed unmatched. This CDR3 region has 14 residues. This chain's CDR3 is CASGPTGRDQPQHF. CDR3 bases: TGTGCCAGCGGACCGACAGGGAGGGATCAGCCCCAGCATTTT.

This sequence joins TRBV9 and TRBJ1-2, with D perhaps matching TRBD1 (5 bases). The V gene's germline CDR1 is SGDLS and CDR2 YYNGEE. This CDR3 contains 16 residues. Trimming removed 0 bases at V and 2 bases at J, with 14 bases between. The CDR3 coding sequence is TGTGCCAGCAGCGTAGGTTTAGGACGGGGGAACTATGGCTACACCTTC. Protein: CASSVGLGRGNYGYTF. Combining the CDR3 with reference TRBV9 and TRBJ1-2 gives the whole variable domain DSGVTQTPKHLITATGQRVTLRCSPRSGDLSVYWYQQSLDQGLQFLIQYYNGEERAKGNILERFSAQQFPDLHSELNLSSLELGDSALYFCASSVGLGRGNYGYTFGSGTRLTVV.

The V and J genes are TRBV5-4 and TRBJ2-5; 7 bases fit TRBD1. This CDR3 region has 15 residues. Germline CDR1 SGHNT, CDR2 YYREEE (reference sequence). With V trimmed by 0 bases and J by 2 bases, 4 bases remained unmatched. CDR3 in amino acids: CASSLAGRGQETQYF. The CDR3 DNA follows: TGTGCCAGCAGCTTGGCGGGCAGGGGGCAAGAGACCCAGTACTTC.